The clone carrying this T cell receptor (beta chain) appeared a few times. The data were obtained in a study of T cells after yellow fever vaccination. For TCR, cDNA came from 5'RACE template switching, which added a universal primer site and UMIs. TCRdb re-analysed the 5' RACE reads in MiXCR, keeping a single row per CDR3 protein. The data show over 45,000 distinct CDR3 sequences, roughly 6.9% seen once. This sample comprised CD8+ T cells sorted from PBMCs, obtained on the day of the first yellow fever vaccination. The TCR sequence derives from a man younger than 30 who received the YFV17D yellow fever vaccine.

This CDR3 reads CASSLGGGNEKLFF. Here the CDR3 DNA reads TGTGCCAGCAGCTTAGGGGGGGGGAATGAAAAACTGTTTTTT. The genes are TRBV7-2 and TRBJ1-4; D might be TRBD1 (5 bases). The germline gives CDR1 SGHTA, CDR2 FQGNSA. V was clipped by 1 base and J by 5 bases, with 8 bases between them. The CDR3 is 14 amino acids.